Each of the 10 T cell receptor beta chains below was sequenced from the same sample in a study of tumor and adjacent non-tumor tissue in lung cancer. No cell sorting was done before RNA was extracted from the tissue. TCRbeta libraries were built with three rounds of nested PCR, modified from ARM-PCR. TCRdb re-analysed the multiplex PCR reads in MiXCR, keeping a single row per CDR3 protein. The table lists about 68,000 distinct CDR3 sequences, about 60% of them singletons, with around 20% in the top ten. Sequenced material: lung tumor tissue. The receptors shown here come from a man in his forties or fifties with non-small cell lung cancer.

A word on this clonotype: An end of the junction differs from the germline gene, which may be a read error. The chain links TRBV5-5 to TRBJ1-2, with TRBD1 matching over 7 bases. Germline CDR1 is SGHKS and CDR2 is YYEKEE (reference sequence). This CDR3 comprises 12 residues. CDR3 residues: CASSQEIGGCTF. The DNA for the CDR3 is TGTGCCAGCAGCCAAGAAATAGGGGGCTGCACCTTT.

This clonotype was seen only a few times. Being one base from a much bigger clone, this may be a read error. The chain couples TRBV6-5 to TRBJ2-1; 14 bases are a match to TRBD2. With 6 bases clipped from V and 12 bases from J, the junction kept 10 bases outside the gene matches. The CDR3 extends over 15 amino acids. Germline assignment: CDR1 MNHEY and CDR2 SVGAGI. CDR3 loop: CASSKGTSGRDGQFF. The CDR3 DNA reads as TGTGCCAGCAGCAAGGGGACTAGCGGGAGAGATGGGCAGTTCTTC.

The chain recombines TRBV20-1 with TRBJ2-1; D is possibly TRBD1 (6 bases). The CDR3 is 14 residues long. Germline assignment: CDR1 DFQATT and CDR2 SNEGSKA (reference sequence). V lost 4 bases to trimming and J lost 4 bases, with 14 bases between them. The CDR3 protein is CSAIPHRVYNEQFF. The CDR3 DNA reads TGCAGTGCTATCCCGCACAGGGTGTACAATGAGCAGTTCTTC.

This clonotype was recorded once. This chain joins TRBV30 and TRBJ1-1, with 8 bases aligning to TRBD1. Germline CDR1 and CDR2: GTSNPN and SVGIG (reference sequence). The CDR3 is 14 residues long. J was trimmed by 6 bases and V by 0 bases; bases with no gene match: 6. CDR3 protein: CAWSVSQGASEAFF. Written as DNA, the CDR3 is TGTGCCTGGAGTGTTTCGCAGGGGGCCTCTGAAGCTTTCTTT.

This clonotype was found many times. V gene TRBV12-1 combines with J gene TRBJ2-5; the table's D call TRBD1 went unverified against the DNA. TRBV12-1 counts as a pseudogene. The CDR3 runs 17 residues. The CDR3 protein is CASSFGSTGANQETQYF. CDR3 sequence (DNA): TGTGCCAGCAGCTTTGGGAGTACGGGGGCGAACCAAGAGACCCAGTACTTC.

This clonotype was recorded many times. The rearrangement joins TRBV24-1 to TRBJ2-1; either TRBD1 or TRBD2 may fit D (5 bases each). Deletions cut 5 bases from V and 4 bases from J, with 17 bases between. Germline assignment: CDR1 KGHDR and CDR2 SFDVKD. The CDR3 spans 16 residues. As DNA, the CDR3 is TGTGCCACCAGTGGGCTCGGGACGGGGATTTACAATGAGCAGTTCTTC. Its translation: CATSGLGTGIYNEQFF.

This chain connects TRBV5-1 to TRBJ2-7; TRBD1 matches at 8 bases. V was pared by 4 bases and J by 4 bases, with 10 bases of the junction left unmatched. In germline, CDR1 is SGHRS, CDR2 YFSETQ. This CDR3 is built from 15 residues. The CDR3 DNA follows: TGCGCCAGCAGCCTTAACAGGGGGACGGAGTACGAGCAGTACTTC. Translating it yields CASSLNRGTEYEQYF.

Only a few counts were recorded for this clonotype. This chain connects TRBV30 to TRBJ1-2, with 10 bases fitting TRBD1. V lost 3 bases to trimming and J lost 3 bases; unmatched junction nucleotides: 7. CDR1 and CDR2 (germline): GTSNPN, SVGIG (reference sequence). CDR3 length: 15 residues. CDR3 loop: CAWRVRDRGDYGYTF. CDR3 coding DNA: TGTGCCTGGAGAGTCCGGGACAGGGGAGACTATGGCTACACCTTC.

Remarks on this clonotype: One end of the junction fails to match germline, which may point to a read error. The chain carries TRBV4-1 and TRBJ2-6; D perhaps matches TRBD1 (5 bases). The germline gives CDR1 MGHRA, CDR2 YSYEKL. This CDR3 has 16 residues. The CDR3 region has the DNA TGCGCCATCAGCCGACAGACGGTCTCTGGGGCCAACGTCCTGGCTTTC. This sequence encodes CAISRQTVSGANVLAF.

The chain links TRBV28 to TRBJ2-1; D is tentatively TRBD1 or TRBD2 (7 bases each). Trimming shortened V by 1 base and J by 4 bases, and 11 bases separated the two germline ends. Germline CDR1 is MDHEN and CDR2 is SYDVKM. The CDR3 length is 15 residues. This CDR3 is CASSLSGGGYNEQFF. The DNA for the CDR3 is TGTGCCAGCAGTTTATCAGGGGGGGGGTACAATGAGCAGTTCTTC.